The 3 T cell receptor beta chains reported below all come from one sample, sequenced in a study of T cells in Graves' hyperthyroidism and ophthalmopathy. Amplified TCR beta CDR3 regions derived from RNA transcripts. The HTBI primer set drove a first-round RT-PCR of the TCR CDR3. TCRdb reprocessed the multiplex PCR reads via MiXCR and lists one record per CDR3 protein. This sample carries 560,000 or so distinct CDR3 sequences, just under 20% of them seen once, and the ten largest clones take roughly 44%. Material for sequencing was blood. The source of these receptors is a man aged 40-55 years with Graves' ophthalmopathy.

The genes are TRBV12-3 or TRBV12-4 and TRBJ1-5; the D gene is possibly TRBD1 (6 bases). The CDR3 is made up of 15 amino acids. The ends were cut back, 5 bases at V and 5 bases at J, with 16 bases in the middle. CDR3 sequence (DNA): TGTGCCAGCAGTAGCTACAGGGCTGATTATCAGCCCCAGCATTTT. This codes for CASSSYRADYQPQHF.

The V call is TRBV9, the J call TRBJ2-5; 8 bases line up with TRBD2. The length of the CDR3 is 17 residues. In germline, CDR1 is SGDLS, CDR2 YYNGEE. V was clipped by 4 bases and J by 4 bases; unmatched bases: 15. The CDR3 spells CASSPAPGLDFLETQYF. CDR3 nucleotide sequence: TGTGCCAGCAGCCCTGCTCCGGGACTAGATTTCTTAGAGACCCAGTACTTC.

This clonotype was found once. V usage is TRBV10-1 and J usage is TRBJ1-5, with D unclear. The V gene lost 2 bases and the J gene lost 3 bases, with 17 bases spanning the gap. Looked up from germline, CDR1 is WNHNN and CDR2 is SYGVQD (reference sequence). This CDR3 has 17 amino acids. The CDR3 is CASSERVWWDINQPQHF. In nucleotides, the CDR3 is TGCGCCAGCAGTGAGCGCGTGTGGTGGGATATCAATCAGCCCCAGCATTTT.